Below, 7 T cell receptor beta chains from the same sample are listed, as sequenced in a study of blood T cell repertoires in COVID-19. This table comes from immunoSEQ multiplex PCR, and its TCRdb copy is limited to in-frame clones, with some not included. The sample holds about 110,000 clones, about 85% seen once. The sequenced sample was peripheral blood. These TCRs come from a woman aged 70-85 years with acute or convalescent COVID-19.

The chain joins TRBV28 to TRBJ1-2; tentatively, D is TRBD1 (5 bases). V lost 2 bases and J lost 4, with 17 bases in between. The CDR3 is made up of 16 amino acids. Germline V gene data show CDR1 as MDHEN and CDR2 as SYDVKM. The CDR3 region has the DNA TGTGCCAGCAGTTTAAGGGGCCGTTTGGGCCCCTATGGCTACACCTTC. Translating gives CASSLRGRLGPYGYTF.

V gene TRBV9 combines with J gene TRBJ2-5; a possible D gene is TRBD1 (7 bases). V gave up 4 bases and J gave up 5 bases, with 21 bases separating them. The CDR3 runs to 16 residues. CDR1 is SGDLS, CDR2 YYNGEE, per germline. CDR3 sequence (DNA): TGTGCCAGCAGCTTAGGGGGGTTACAGGGGATCGAGACCCAGTACTTC. This sequence encodes CASSLGGLQGIETQYF.

This clone has just one count. The rearrangement joins TRBV3-1 (or the pseudogene TRBV3-2) to TRBJ2-5; D call uncertain. Germline loops: CDR1 LGHDT, CDR2 YNNKEL (reference sequence). This CDR3 is built from 14 residues. Trimming stripped 1 base from V and 1 base from J, with 7 bases between. The CDR3 DNA is TGTGCCAGCAGCCAAGGAGCCGTCCAAGAGACCCAGTACTTC. This codes for CASSQGAVQETQYF.

This rearrangement joins TRBV18 to TRBJ2-1; D may be TRBD1 (5 bases). The CDR3 runs 16 residues. The V end lost 1 base, the J end lost 5 bases, and 15 bases lay between the germline ends. Germline CDR1 reads KGHSH; CDR2 reads LQKENI. DNA of the CDR3: TGTGCCAGCTCACCACTAATCCAGGGCGGCAACAATGAGCAGTTCTTC. This sequence encodes CASSPLIQGGNNEQFF.

V gene TRBV30 combines with J gene TRBJ1-3; D gene ambiguous. Germline CDR1 reads GTSNPN; CDR2 reads SVGIG (reference sequence). The CDR3 sequence is 15 residues long. V was shortened by 0 bases and J by 0 bases, with 9 bases between the two germline ends. The CDR3 DNA is TGTGCCTGGAGTGTTGGGCTTTTCTCTGGAAACACCATATATTTT. Its protein is CAWSVGLFSGNTIYF.

The chain recombines TRBV18 with TRBJ1-2; 8 bases are a match to TRBD1. The V gene end was trimmed by 2 bases and the J gene end by 4 bases; junction bases not matched to a gene: 0. The CDR3 sequence is 13 residues long. The germline V gene has CDR1 KGHSH and CDR2 LQKENI. This chain's CDR3 is CASSPDRGYGYTF. DNA of the CDR3: TGTGCCAGCTCACCAGACAGGGGCTATGGCTACACCTTC.

This clone turned up a few times. This chain connects TRBV6-5 to TRBJ1-1; D uncertain. Germline values: CDR1 MNHEY, CDR2 SVGAGI. CDR3 size: 13 residues. Trimming stripped 5 bases from V and 1 base from J, with 8 bases between. CDR3 residues: CASSQTPNTEAFF. CDR3 sequence (DNA): TGTGCCAGCAGTCAGACACCGAACACTGAAGCTTTCTTT.